These T cell receptor beta chains were read from a single sample in a study of blood T cell repertoires in COVID-19. Sequencing used immunoSEQ multiplex PCR; TCRdb keeps in-frame clones, though not all of them. The sample records some 170,000 clones, about 80% being singletons. The specimen was peripheral blood. Source of these receptors: a woman in her 70s with acute or convalescent COVID-19. CDR3s leave out the opening cysteine and the closing phenylalanine or tryptophan. Some rows have no size entry. The others give once, few or many, or a class for an expanded clone.

CDR3 protein | clone size | V gene
SMTELAATQY | NA | TRBV29-1
ASSNVSGTHNEQF | NA | TRBV21-1
AWSPGQAKNIQY | NA | TRBV30
ASSAGFYEQY | once | TRBV12-3/TRBV12-4
ASGGGFYSNQPQH | NA | TRBV12-5
ASSQGLAGDYEQY | NA | TRBV7-8
ASSADDFYGYT | NA | TRBV5-1
ASSFTGVAVYEQY | NA | TRBV28
ASSDVRVNTEAF | NA | TRBV2
ASSTYNEQF | NA | TRBV12-3/TRBV12-4
ASSLTSGSSSYNEQF | few | TRBV28
ASSRQPRTGAADTQY | NA | TRBV14
ASSQVTSDVAEAF | NA | TRBV4-3
ASSRGGEQF | NA | TRBV7-9
ATSDHPGHTSTYNEQF | NA | TRBV24-1
ASGDNDATNEKLF | NA | TRBV2
ASSPREGVYEQY | NA | TRBV3-1/TRBV3-2
ASSFRGQVNTGELF | NA | TRBV5-1
ASSQQDRAGIEQY | NA | TRBV4-3
ASSRPGQGTGELF | NA | TRBV19
ASSLIVRVTQY | NA | TRBV12-3/TRBV12-4
ASSLGSTSISNEQF | few | TRBV5-1
ASKSGTNEKLF | once | TRBV2
ASSMIGGQENSPLH | NA | TRBV19
SVGGGNTEAF | NA | TRBV29-1
ASSVEERAYNEQF | NA | TRBV9
ASSGTVNTEAF | once | TRBV4-1
ASSQQSGSPYEQY | NA | TRBV4-1
ASAGDRDRVTQY | few | TRBV10-3
SAPGETEAF | NA | TRBV20-1
ASSQRGLPSH | NA | TRBV14
ATSTRTTGAGYT | few | TRBV15
ASSQEAASYEQY | NA | TRBV3-1/TRBV3-2
ASSSRGDRDTEAF | NA | TRBV7-9
ASSTPRPGDQPQH | few | TRBV19
ASSFGSVAVYNEQF | NA | TRBV7-9
ASSFSGGPSKEQY | NA | TRBV28
ASSFGIRSYNEQF | NA | TRBV11-3
VSSIAPGSEQY | NA | TRBV19
ASTPGRSGVVQPQH | once | TRBV6-6
ASSYRRGRTDTQY | few | TRBV6-6
ASSLRELAGTSTDTQY | NA | TRBV3-1/TRBV3-2
ASSYTKERVQY | few | TRBV6-5
ASSQVQGGGSYEQY | NA | TRBV4-3
ASSLGSASGLDEQY | few | TRBV7-2